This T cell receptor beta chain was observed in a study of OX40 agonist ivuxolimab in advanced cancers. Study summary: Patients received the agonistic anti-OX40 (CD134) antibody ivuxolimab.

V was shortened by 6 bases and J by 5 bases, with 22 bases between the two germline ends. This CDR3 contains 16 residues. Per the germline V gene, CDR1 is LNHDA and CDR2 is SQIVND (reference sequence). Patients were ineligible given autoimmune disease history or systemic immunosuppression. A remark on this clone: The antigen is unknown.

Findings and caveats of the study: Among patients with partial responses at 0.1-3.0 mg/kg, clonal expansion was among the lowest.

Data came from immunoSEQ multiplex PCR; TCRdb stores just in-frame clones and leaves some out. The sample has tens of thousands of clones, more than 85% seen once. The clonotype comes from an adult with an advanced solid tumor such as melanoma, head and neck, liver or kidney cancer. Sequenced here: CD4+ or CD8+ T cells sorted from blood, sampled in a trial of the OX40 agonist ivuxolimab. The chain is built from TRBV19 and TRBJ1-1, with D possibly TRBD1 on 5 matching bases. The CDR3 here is CASRPLDGGIGTEAFF. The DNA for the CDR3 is TGTGCCAGTAGACCTCTCGATGGGGGGATTGGGACTGAAGCTTTCTTT. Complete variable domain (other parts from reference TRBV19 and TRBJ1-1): DGGITQSPKYLFRKEGQNVTLSCEQNLNHDAMYWYRQDPGQGLRLIYYSQIVNDFQKGDIAEGYSVSREKKESFPLTVTSAQKNPTAFYLCASRPLDGGIGTEAFFGQGTRLTVV.